Sequencing of this T cell receptor (beta chain) was carried out in a study of blood T cell repertoires in COVID-19. The method was immunoSEQ multiplex PCR; TCRdb's version includes in-frame clones alone and lacks a portion of them. Of over 65,000 clones listed, 80% to 90% are singletons. The germline V gene encodes CDR1 LGHNA and CDR2 YNFKEQ. The CDR3 length is 15 residues. Trimming removed 0 bases at V and 0 bases at J, with 9 bases between. Sequencing was performed on peripheral blood. The rearrangement joins TRBV4-2 to TRBJ2-7; possibly TRBD2 for D (5 bases). This clonotype was sampled from a man between 50 and 59 years old with active COVID-19. The CDR3 region is CASSQETGSSYEQYF. CDR3 sequence (DNA): TGTGCCAGCAGCCAAGAGACGGGAAGCTCCTACGAGCAGTACTTC.